This T cell receptor (beta chain) was obtained from a study of CD8 T cells in ankylosing spondylitis. Regarding the study as a whole: Before this, some motif variants had been reported in reactive arthritis synovial fluid and blood. A motif of roughly 8 highly homologous TCR beta variants was seen as apparently characteristic of ankylosing spondylitis blood. Within peripheral blood, clones linked to disease were CD8+ and relatively rare.

As for this clonotype: What it binds is unknown.

Deletions cut 6 bases from V and 4 bases from J, with 23 bases between. The CDR3 consists of 17 residues. As the method for making TCR beta libraries, quantitative 5'-RACE with molecular barcodes was used. One entry per CDR3 protein results from TCRdb running MiXCR on the 5' RACE reads. The profile shows roughly 170,000 distinct CDR3 sequences, around 8.9% of them singletons. The chain is built from TRBV12-3 or TRBV12-4 and TRBJ2-3, with D tentatively TRBD2 (7 bases). Sequenced input: blood, either unsorted or a sorted T cell fraction (not recorded which). This sequence originates from a female donor with ankylosing spondylitis or in good health (not recorded which). The CDR3 sequence is CASSLLWGGGSPDTQYF. The DNA of the CDR3 is TGTGCCAGCAGCCTTCTTTGGGGGGGCGGGAGCCCAGATACGCAGTATTTT.